Each of the 10 T cell receptor beta chains below was sequenced from the same sample in a study of T cells in Graves' hyperthyroidism and ophthalmopathy (dated by TCRdb to 2018 to 2020). The library was generated by multiplex PCR. The sequencing machine was an Illumina HiSeq 2000. The TCR beta CDR3 regions were amplified from RNA transcripts. For the first round of RT-PCR on the TCR CDR3, the HTBI primer set was used together with the Qiagen OneStep RT-PCR kit. TCRdb reprocessed the public reads (quality trimming at Q25 with fastp, clone calling with MiXCR) and kept in-frame beta chains. Rows with one shared CDR3 protein collapse into an entry with the most common genes and DNA. The sample has 150,000 or so distinct CDR3 sequences on record, approximately 9% of them singletons. The ten largest clones capture roughly a fifth of the sample. Sequences were obtained from blood. All receptors come from a woman aged 18-29 years with Graves' hyperthyroidism that later progressed to Graves' ophthalmopathy.

This clonotype was seen repeatedly, ten times or more. The chain has TRBV28 and TRBJ2-7, with TRBD1 matching 9 bases. This CDR3 is 15 amino acids long. Germline V CDR1 and CDR2: MDHEN, SYDVKM. Trimming took 9 bases from V and 0 from J; bases not matched to a gene: 9. This CDR3 reads CASGSGTGISYEQYF. CDR3 nucleotides: TGTGCCAGTGGATCCGGGACAGGGATCTCCTACGAGCAGTACTTC.

This clonotype was observed many times. V usage is TRBV6-2 or TRBV6-3 and J usage is TRBJ2-2; 10 bases are shared with TRBD1. There are 14 residues in the CDR3. V shed 7 bases and J 5 bases; nucleotides not matched to a gene: 4. Germline assignment: CDR1 MNHEY and CDR2 SVGEGT. CDR3: CASNDRGLTGELFF. Here the CDR3 DNA reads TGTGCCAGCAATGACAGGGGGCTGACCGGGGAGCTGTTTTTT.

This clonotype was counted a few times. This chain links TRBV9 with TRBJ2-2; TRBD1 matches 7 bases. After removal of 4 bases from V and 3 bases from J, the junction contained 6 bases not matched to a gene. This CDR3 spans 15 amino acids. Per the germline V gene, CDR1 is SGDLS and CDR2 is YYNGEE. The CDR3 sequence is CASSKTGDDTGELFF. CDR3 in DNA: TGTGCCAGCAGCAAAACAGGGGACGACACCGGGGAGCTGTTTTTT.

This clonotype appeared many times. This rearrangement joins TRBV15 to TRBJ2-1; TRBD2 aligns across 10 bases. The trim removed 0 bases at V and 4 bases at J, leaving 3 bases unmatched. CDR3 length: 16 residues. Germline V gene lookup returns CDR1 LNHNV and CDR2 YYDKDF (reference sequence). CDR3 in DNA: TGTGCCACCAGCAGAGACGAACTAGCGGGGTACAATGAGCAGTTCTTC. Its translation is CATSRDELAGYNEQFF.

In this sample, this clonotype turned up many times. V usage is TRBV9 and J usage is TRBJ2-5, with 10 nucleotides matching TRBD2. CDR1 and CDR2 from the germline V gene are SGDLS and YYNGEE. V gave up 3 bases and J gave up 5 bases; unmatched junction bases: 13. CDR3 length equals 17 residues. The CDR3 DNA sequence: TGTGCCAGCAGCGCAGACTACTATAGCGGGGGGCTGGAGACCCAGTACTTC. It specifies CASSADYYSGGLETQYF.

This clonotype has more than one count but fewer than ten. V is TRBV29-1 and J is TRBJ2-1; 7 nucleotides align to TRBD1. Germline lookup yields CDR1 SQVTM and CDR2 ANQGSEA. CDR3 length: 11 residues. The ends lost 7 bases at V and 8 bases at J; junction bases unmatched: 5. The DNA of the CDR3 is TGCAGCGGGGACAGTTACGATGAGCAGTTCTTC. Amino acids: CSGDSYDEQFF.

This clonotype was seen repeatedly, ten times or more. The V and J genes are TRBV30 and TRBJ2-1; 8 bases match TRBD2. Trimming removed 0 bases from V and 7 bases from J; junction bases left unmatched: 8. Germline CDR1 is GTSNPN and CDR2 is SVGIG (reference sequence). This CDR3 region has 15 residues. The CDR3 region is CAWSVYSGGPNEQFF. As DNA, the CDR3 is TGTGCCTGGAGTGTATATTCGGGAGGGCCTAATGAGCAGTTCTTC.

This clonotype was seen many times. V usage is TRBV18 and J usage is TRBJ2-5; D is unresolved. Trimming left V 1 base short and J 2 bases short, with 8 bases between. Germline V CDR1 and CDR2: KGHSH, LQKENI. There are 14 residues in the CDR3. CDR3 sequence reads: CASSPRNKQETQYF. The CDR3 DNA is TGTGCCAGCTCACCACGGAACAAACAAGAGACCCAGTACTTC.

In regard to this clonotype: Germline and junction disagree at one end, which may indicate a read error. The chain couples TRBV20-1 to TRBJ1-1; D unresolved. This CDR3 contains 15 residues. Looked up from germline, CDR1 is DFQATT and CDR2 is SNEGSKA (reference sequence). The CDR3 nucleotides are TGCAGTACTAGGTCCCACACAGCTATGAACACTGAAGCTTTCTTT. Translating it yields CSTRSHTAMNTEAFF.

In this sample, this clonotype turned up a few times. The chain recombines TRBV5-8 with TRBJ2-5; 7 positions match TRBD1. V was clipped by 2 bases and J by 3 bases; unmatched bases: 7. The CDR3 has 15 residues. Germline CDR1 is SGHTS and CDR2 is YDEGEE. The DNA for the CDR3 is TGTGCCAGCAGCTTTAAAACAGGGGTCGAAGAGACCCAGTACTTC. Encoded protein: CASSFKTGVEETQYF.